Given below is one TCR beta chain in context. The sample is drawn from a study of blood T cell repertoires in COVID-19. Study in general: From the United States, Italy and Spain came samples of acute and convalescent COVID-19. The analysed material was cDNA or gDNA that came from T cells, B-cell-depleted T cells, or PBMCs.

As processed by the authors: Amplified reference gene primers provided the basis for estimating nucleated cell counts. Libraries were prepared by immunoSEQ multiplex PCR; TCRdb keeps only in-frame clonotypes and omits some of them. V and J calls and clone size follow that table, whereas D and trimming were derived from the DNA. Seen here are 100,000 to 150,000 clones, roughly 88% observed once, and the top ten hold 5% to 6%. Germline loops: CDR1 SGHVS, CDR2 FNYEAQ. The CDR3 totals 14 residues. Trimming removed 5 bases at V and 1 base at J, with 11 bases between. The sequence was obtained from a human donor in a cohort sampled during active COVID-19. The chain joins TRBV7-6 to TRBJ1-1; no firm D call. Sequencing was carried out using peripheral blood. CDR3 bases: TGTGCCAGCAGCCGCGGACTGAGGAACACTGAAGCTTTCTTT. Translated: CASSRGLRNTEAFF. Combining the CDR3 with reference TRBV7-6 and TRBJ1-1 gives the whole variable domain GAGVSQSPRYKVTKRGQDVALRCDPISGHVSLYWYRQALGQGPEFLTYFNYEAQQDKSGLPNDRFSAERPEGSISTLTIQRTEQRDSAMYRCASSRGLRNTEAFFGQGTRLTVV.